The subject of this entry is one TCR beta chain. This entry is derived from a study of PD-L1 blockade in urothelial cancer. Study summary: Analysis of the blood was performed 3 weeks (second dose) and 6 weeks after treatment start.

Sequencing was performed with immunoSEQ multiplex PCR; in TCRdb, only in-frame clones are kept and a portion is missing. The sample includes about 50,000 clones, approximately 85% seen only once; the top ten take roughly 1.9%. The V gene's germline CDR1 is ENHRY and CDR2 SYGVKD. The CDR3 extends over 16 amino acids. The V gene lost 0 bases and the J gene lost 4 bases, with 15 bases spanning the gap. Regarding time point: peripheral blood 6 weeks after treatment start. This TCR derives from a man in his fifties or sixties with urothelial cancer. The material was PBMCs, obtained around atezolizumab (anti-PD-L1) treatment. The chain joins TRBV10-3 to TRBJ1-2; D uncertain. The CDR3 is CAISESQQALGYGYTF. CDR3 DNA sequence: TGTGCCATCAGTGAGTCGCAGCAGGCTCTTGGCTATGGCTACACCTTC.